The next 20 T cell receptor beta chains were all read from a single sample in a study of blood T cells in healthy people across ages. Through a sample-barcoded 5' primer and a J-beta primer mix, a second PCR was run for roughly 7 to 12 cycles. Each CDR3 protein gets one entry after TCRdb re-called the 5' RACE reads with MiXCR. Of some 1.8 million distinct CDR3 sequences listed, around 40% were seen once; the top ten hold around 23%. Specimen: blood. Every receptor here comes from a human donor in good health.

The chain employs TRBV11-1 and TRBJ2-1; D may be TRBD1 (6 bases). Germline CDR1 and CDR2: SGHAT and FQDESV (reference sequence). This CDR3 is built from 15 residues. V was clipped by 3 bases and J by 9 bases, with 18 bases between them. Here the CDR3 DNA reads TGTGCCAGCAGCTTGGGGACAACCCCGTTGCGTGAGCAGTTCTTC. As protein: CASSLGTTPLREQFF.

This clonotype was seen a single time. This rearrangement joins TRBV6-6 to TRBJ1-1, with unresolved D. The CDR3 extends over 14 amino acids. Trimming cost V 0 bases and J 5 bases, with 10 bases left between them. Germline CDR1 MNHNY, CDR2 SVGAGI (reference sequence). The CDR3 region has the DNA TGTGCCAGCAGTTACTCTCGGGGAAGAACTGAAGCTTTCTTT. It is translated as CASSYSRGRTEAFF.

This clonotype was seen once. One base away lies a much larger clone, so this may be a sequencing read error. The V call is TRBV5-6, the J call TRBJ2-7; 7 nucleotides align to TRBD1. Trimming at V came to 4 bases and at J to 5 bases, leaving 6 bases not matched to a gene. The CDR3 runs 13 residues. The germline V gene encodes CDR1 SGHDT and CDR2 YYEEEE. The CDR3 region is CASSNRDSHEQYF. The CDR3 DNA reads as TGTGCCAGCAGCAACCGGGACAGCCACGAGCAGTACTTC.

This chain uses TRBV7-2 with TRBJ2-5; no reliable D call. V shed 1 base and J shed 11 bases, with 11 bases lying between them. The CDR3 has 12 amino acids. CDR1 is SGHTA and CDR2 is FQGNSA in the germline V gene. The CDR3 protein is CASSLDSPQQYF. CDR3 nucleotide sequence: TGTGCCAGCAGCTTAGACTCCCCTCAACAGTACTTC.

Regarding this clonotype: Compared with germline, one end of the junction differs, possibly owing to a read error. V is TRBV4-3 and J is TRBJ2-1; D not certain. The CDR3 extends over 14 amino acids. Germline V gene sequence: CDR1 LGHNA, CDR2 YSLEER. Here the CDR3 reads CASSQDRLRSEQFF. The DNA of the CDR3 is TGCGCTAGCAGCCAAGATAGACTCCGCTCTGAGCAGTTCTTC.

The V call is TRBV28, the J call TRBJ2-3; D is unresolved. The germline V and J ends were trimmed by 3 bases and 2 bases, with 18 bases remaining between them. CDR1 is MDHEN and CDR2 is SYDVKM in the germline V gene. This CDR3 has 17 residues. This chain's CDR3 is CASSFDLEGIDTDTQYF. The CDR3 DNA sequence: TGTGCCAGCAGTTTCGATTTGGAAGGGATCGACACAGATACGCAGTATTTT.

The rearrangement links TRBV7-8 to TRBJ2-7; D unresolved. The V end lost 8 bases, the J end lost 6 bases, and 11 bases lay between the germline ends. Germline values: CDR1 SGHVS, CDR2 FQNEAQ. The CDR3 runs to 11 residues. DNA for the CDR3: TGTGCCAGCGGCGAGGCTGGCGAGCAGTACTTC. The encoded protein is CASGEAGEQYF.

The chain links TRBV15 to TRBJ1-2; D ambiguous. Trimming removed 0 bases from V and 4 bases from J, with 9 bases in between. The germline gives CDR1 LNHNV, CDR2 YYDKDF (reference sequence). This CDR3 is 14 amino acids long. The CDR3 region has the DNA TGTGCCACCAGCAGAGACGGATTACCCTATGGCTACACCTTC. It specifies CATSRDGLPYGYTF.

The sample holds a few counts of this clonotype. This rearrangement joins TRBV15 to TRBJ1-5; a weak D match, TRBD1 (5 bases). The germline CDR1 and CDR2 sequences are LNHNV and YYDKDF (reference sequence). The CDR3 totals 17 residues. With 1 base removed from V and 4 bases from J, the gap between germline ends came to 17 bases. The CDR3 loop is CATSRARPRASNQPQHF. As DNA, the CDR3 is TGTGCCACCAGCAGAGCTCGCCCCAGGGCATCAAATCAGCCCCAGCATTTT.

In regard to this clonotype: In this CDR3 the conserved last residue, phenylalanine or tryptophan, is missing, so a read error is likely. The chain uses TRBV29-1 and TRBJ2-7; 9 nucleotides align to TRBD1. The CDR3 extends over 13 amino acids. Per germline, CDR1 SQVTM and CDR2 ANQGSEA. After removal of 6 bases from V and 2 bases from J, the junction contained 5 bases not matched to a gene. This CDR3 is CSVGGQGPYEQYL. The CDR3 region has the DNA TGCAGCGTGGGGGGACAGGGACCCTACGAGCAGTACCTC.

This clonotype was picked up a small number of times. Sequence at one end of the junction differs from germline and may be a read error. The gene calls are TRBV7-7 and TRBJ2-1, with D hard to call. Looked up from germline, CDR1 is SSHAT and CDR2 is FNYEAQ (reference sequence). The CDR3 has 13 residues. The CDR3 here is CASSSGRDNEQFF. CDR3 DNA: TGTGCTAGCAGCTCGGGCCGCGACAATGAGCAGTTCTTC.

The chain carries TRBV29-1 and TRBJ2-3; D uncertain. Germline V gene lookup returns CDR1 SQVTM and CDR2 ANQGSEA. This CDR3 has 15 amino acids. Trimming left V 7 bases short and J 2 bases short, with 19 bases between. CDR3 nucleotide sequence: TGCAGCGCCCGAGAAGGTCAGTCCTACACAGATACGCAGTATTTT. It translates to CSAREGQSYTDTQYF.

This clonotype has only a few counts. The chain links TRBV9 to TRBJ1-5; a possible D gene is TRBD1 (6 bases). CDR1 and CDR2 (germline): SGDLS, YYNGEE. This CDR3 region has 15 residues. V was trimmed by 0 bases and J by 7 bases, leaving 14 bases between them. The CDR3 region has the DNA TGTGCCAGCAGCGTAGCTGTGGGGGCTGGGCAGCCCCAGCATTTT. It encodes CASSVAVGAGQPQHF.

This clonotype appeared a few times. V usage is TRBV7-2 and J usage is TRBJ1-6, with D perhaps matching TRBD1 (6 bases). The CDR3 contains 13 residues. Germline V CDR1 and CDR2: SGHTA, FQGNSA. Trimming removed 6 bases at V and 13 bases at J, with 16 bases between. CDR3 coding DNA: TGTGCCAGCAGGGAACAGGGAGGAGACCCCCTCCACTTT. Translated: CASREQGGDPLHF.

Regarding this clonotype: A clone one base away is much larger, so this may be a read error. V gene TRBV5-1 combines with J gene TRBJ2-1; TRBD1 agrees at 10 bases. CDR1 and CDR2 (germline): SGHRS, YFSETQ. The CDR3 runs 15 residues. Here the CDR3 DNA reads TGCACCAGCAGCGCGGGACAGGGGCCCTACAATGAGCAGTTCTTC. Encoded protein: CTSSAGQGPYNEQFF.

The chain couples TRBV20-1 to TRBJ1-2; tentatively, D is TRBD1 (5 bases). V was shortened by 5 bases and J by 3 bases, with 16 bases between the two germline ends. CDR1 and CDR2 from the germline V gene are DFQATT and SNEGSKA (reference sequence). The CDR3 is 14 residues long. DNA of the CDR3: TGCAGTGCTCCATCCCCGACGGGGGACTATGGCTACACCTTC. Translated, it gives CSAPSPTGDYGYTF.

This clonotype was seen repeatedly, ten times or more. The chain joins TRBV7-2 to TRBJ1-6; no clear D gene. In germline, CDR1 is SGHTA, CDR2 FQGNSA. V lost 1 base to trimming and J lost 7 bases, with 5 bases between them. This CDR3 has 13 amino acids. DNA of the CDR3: TGTGCCAGCAGCTTAGATCGGAATTCACCCCTCCACTTT. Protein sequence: CASSLDRNSPLHF.

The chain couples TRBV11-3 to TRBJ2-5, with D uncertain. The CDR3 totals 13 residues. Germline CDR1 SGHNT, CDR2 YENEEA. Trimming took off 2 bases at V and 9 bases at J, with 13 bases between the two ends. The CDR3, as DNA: TGTGCCAGCAGCTTACCTACCCATTTCGCCCAGTACTTC. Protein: CASSLPTHFAQYF.

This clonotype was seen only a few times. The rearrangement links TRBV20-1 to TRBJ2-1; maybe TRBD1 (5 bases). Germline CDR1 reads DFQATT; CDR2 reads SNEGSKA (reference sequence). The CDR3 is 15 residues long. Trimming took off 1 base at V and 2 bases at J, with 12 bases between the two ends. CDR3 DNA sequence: TGCAGTGCTAGAGCCCGCAGGGCTCCCTACAATGAGCAGTTCTTC. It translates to CSARARRAPYNEQFF.

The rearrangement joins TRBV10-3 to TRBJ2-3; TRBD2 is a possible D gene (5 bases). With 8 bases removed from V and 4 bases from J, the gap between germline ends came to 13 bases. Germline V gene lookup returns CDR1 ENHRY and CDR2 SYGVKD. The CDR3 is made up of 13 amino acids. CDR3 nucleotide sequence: TGTGCCATCGGGAGCGGTGCCTCAGATACGCAGTATTTT. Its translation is CAIGSGASDTQYF.